The 24 T cell receptor beta chains presented below share a single source sample, sequenced in a study of a mutant IDH1 vaccine in newly diagnosed glioma. Described time point: baseline, week 1 (first vaccination visit). Treatment here: pre-vaccination baseline after standard-of-care therapy. Clones were read by immunoSEQ multiplex PCR, and TCRdb kept only the in-frame ones, dropping some. The sample includes 68,000 or so clones, around 74% of them seen just once. The specimen comprised PBMCs, sampled from a glioma patient treated with radiotherapy, temozolomide or both. These receptors were taken from a man aged 50 to 59 with glioma.

The chain carries TRBV5-1 and TRBJ2-7; D not resolved. CDR1 is SGHRS, CDR2 YFSETQ, per germline. This CDR3 is 16 amino acids long. V was trimmed by 0 bases and J by 4 bases, leaving 17 bases between them. The CDR3 here is CASSLAMAERSYEQYF. CDR3 DNA sequence: TGCGCCAGCAGCTTGGCAATGGCAGAGCGTTCGTACGAGCAGTACTTC.

The rearrangement uses TRBV6-1 and TRBJ2-7; D is perhaps TRBD1 (6 bases). V lost 6 bases and J 7 bases, leaving 10 bases between the germline ends. Per the germline V gene, CDR1 is MNHNS and CDR2 is SASEGT. The CDR3 extends over 11 amino acids. The CDR3 region has the DNA TGTGCCAGCAGCCTCGACAGGGAGCAGTACTTC. Amino acids: CASSLDREQYF.

This chain joins TRBV7-4 and TRBJ1-2; D is uncertain. CDR1 and CDR2 from the germline V gene are SGHVT and SQSDAQ. Trimming shortened V by 3 bases and J by 7 bases, and 3 bases separated the two germline ends. This CDR3 contains 10 residues. The DNA of the CDR3 is TGTGCCAGCAGCTTCCGTGGCTACACCTTC. Its translation is CASSFRGYTF.

This chain connects TRBV18 to TRBJ1-6; TRBD1 is a possible D gene (5 bases). The V end lost 0 bases, the J end lost 8 bases, and 11 bases lay between the germline ends. Germline loops: CDR1 KGHSH, CDR2 LQKENI. This CDR3 contains 15 residues. CDR3 DNA: TGTGCCAGCTCACCACCGCCCAGGGAGTATTCACCCCTCCACTTT. It codes for CASSPPPREYSPLHF.

Comment on this clone: Other DNA sequences in this sample translate to the same CDR3. This chain joins TRBV29-1 and TRBJ1-2, with TRBD1 matching over 10 bases. The ends lost 4 bases at V and 8 bases at J; junction bases unmatched: 4. The CDR3 has 12 amino acids. Germline values: CDR1 SQVTM, CDR2 ANQGSEA. For the CDR3, the DNA is TGCAGCGTTGGACAGGGGGCGAGAGGCTACACCTTC. Translated, it gives CSVGQGARGYTF. The full variable domain, completed using reference TRBV29-1 and TRBJ1-2, is SAVISQKPSRDICQRGTSLTIQCQVDSQVTMMFWYRQQPGQSLTLIATANQGSEATYESGFVIDKFPISRPNLTFSTLTVSNMSPEDSSIYLCSVGQGARGYTFGSGTRLTVV.

V is TRBV7-8 and J is TRBJ1-3; D call uncertain. CDR1 is SGHVS, CDR2 FQNEAQ, per germline. This CDR3 contains 15 residues. V shed 7 bases and J shed 0 bases, with 13 bases lying between them. CDR3 in DNA: TGTGCCAGCACCTCAGCCCCCGGCTCTGGAAACACCATATATTTT. This sequence encodes CASTSAPGSGNTIYF.

V is TRBV9 and J is TRBJ2-3; D possibly corresponds to TRBD2 (6 bases). Germline loops: CDR1 SGDLS, CDR2 YYNGEE. This CDR3 comprises 13 residues. V lost 7 bases, J lost 3 bases, and 12 bases lay in between. The CDR3 DNA is TGTGCCAGCTCCGGGGGTCGTACAGATACGCAGTATTTT. It is translated as CASSGGRTDTQYF.

The table lists this clone with many counts. The rearrangement links TRBV11-2 to TRBJ2-2; D is tentatively TRBD1 or TRBD2 (6 bases each). Germline CDR1 and CDR2: SGHAT and FQNNGV. The CDR3 has 15 residues. V lost 1 base and J 6 bases, leaving 12 bases between the germline ends. This CDR3 reads CASSLAAGEAGELFF. CDR3 coding DNA: TGTGCCAGCAGCTTAGCGGCAGGGGAGGCCGGGGAGCTGTTTTTT.

The chain has TRBV5-1 and TRBJ2-3; D is unresolved. Germline CDR1 is SGHRS and CDR2 is YFSETQ. This CDR3 has 13 residues. The germline V and J ends were trimmed by 6 bases and 0 bases, with 8 bases remaining between them. The CDR3 sequence: CASNGWSTDTQYF. CDR3 nucleotides: TGCGCCAGCAACGGTTGGAGCACAGATACGCAGTATTTT.

The rearrangement uses TRBV7-9 and TRBJ1-3, with 7 bases identical to TRBD1. CDR3 length: 15 amino acids. The germline gives CDR1 SEHNR, CDR2 FQNEAQ (reference sequence). V lost 6 bases to trimming and J lost 4 bases; unmatched junction nucleotides: 9. This chain's CDR3 is CASSSEGAKGNTIYF. The CDR3 region has the DNA TGTGCCAGCAGTTCAGAGGGGGCAAAAGGAAACACCATATATTTT.

V gene TRBV15 combines with J gene TRBJ2-7; D possibly corresponds to TRBD1 (5 bases). This CDR3 spans 15 amino acids. The V gene lost 1 base and the J gene lost 5 bases, with 15 bases spanning the gap. Germline V gene lookup returns CDR1 LNHNV and CDR2 YYDKDF (reference sequence). This CDR3 is CATSRVTLAGNEQYF. The CDR3 bases are TGTGCCACCAGCAGAGTTACCCTCGCAGGGAACGAGCAGTACTTC.

The chain is built from TRBV9 and TRBJ2-6, with TRBD1 identical over 10 bases. There are 20 residues in the CDR3. Germline values: CDR1 SGDLS, CDR2 YYNGEE. Trimming took 4 bases from V and 0 from J; bases not matched to a gene: 13. The CDR3 sequence: CASSPGTGESFSSGANVLTF. CDR3 in DNA: TGTGCCAGCAGCCCAGGGACAGGGGAGTCCTTCAGCTCTGGGGCCAACGTCCTGACTTTC.

This clone was counted a single time. The rearrangement uses TRBV6-6 and TRBJ2-5; 10 bases agree with TRBD1. Germline-derived CDR1 and CDR2 are MNHNY and SVGAGI (reference sequence). The J segment lost 7 bases and the V segment lost 4 bases, leaving 9 bases of the junction unmatched. The CDR3 consists of 15 residues. The CDR3 is CASSSRDRGAGTQYF. The CDR3 coding sequence is TGTGCCAGCAGTTCTCGGGACAGGGGCGCGGGGACCCAGTACTTC.

The chain uses TRBV19 and TRBJ1-1, with 11 bases fitting TRBD1. Germline V CDR1 and CDR2: LNHDA, SQIVND (reference sequence). Trimming removed 5 bases from V and 1 base from J; junction bases left unmatched: 6. The CDR3 length is 16 residues. The CDR3: CASSLGQGARNTEAFF. DNA for the CDR3: TGTGCCAGTAGTCTAGGACAGGGGGCAAGGAACACTGAAGCTTTCTTT. Full variable domain (missing parts from reference TRBV19 and TRBJ1-1): DGGITQSPKYLFRKEGQNVTLSCEQNLNHDAMYWYRQDPGQGLRLIYYSQIVNDFQKGDIAEGYSVSREKKESFPLTVTSAQKNPTAFYLCASSLGQGARNTEAFFGQGTRLTVV.

The V and J genes are TRBV6-6 and TRBJ1-5; a possible D gene is TRBD1 (6 bases). The V gene lost 6 bases and the J gene lost 2 bases, with 17 bases spanning the gap. Germline loops: CDR1 MNHNY, CDR2 SVGAGI (reference sequence). CDR3 length equals 16 residues. The DNA of the CDR3 is TGTGCCAGCAGGTCCAGGGGAGCAGGGGGCAATCAGCCCCAGCATTTT. Protein product: CASRSRGAGGNQPQHF.

The chain carries TRBV2 and TRBJ1-1; D remains ambiguous. This CDR3 has 13 amino acids. The germline gives CDR1 SNHLY, CDR2 FYNNEI. With 7 bases removed from V and 1 base from J, the gap between germline ends came to 10 bases. CDR3 sequence reads: CASTKDGNTEAFF. For the CDR3, the DNA is TGTGCCAGCACTAAGGACGGGAACACTGAAGCTTTCTTT.

The chain uses TRBV9 and TRBJ2-2, with 11 bases matching TRBD2. This CDR3 has 16 amino acids. The V segment lost 4 bases and the J segment 3 bases; nucleotides outside the gene matches: 5. Germline CDR1 and CDR2: SGDLS and YYNGEE. The CDR3 region has the DNA TGTGCCAGCAGCTCCCGGACTAGCGGGTACACCGGGGAGCTGTTTTTT. The encoded protein is CASSSRTSGYTGELFF.

This chain links TRBV19 with TRBJ1-2; a weak D match, TRBD1 (5 bases). Germline V gene data show CDR1 as LNHDA and CDR2 as SQIVND (reference sequence). The V and J ends lost 4 bases and 1 base respectively, with 10 bases between them. The CDR3 has 14 amino acids. The CDR3, as DNA: TGTGCCAGTAGTACGGACGGGGGTAACTATGGCTACACCTTC. This encodes CASSTDGGNYGYTF.

The V call is TRBV7-8, the J call TRBJ1-2, with D possibly TRBD1 on 5 matching bases. CDR3 length equals 15 residues. Per the germline V gene, CDR1 is SGHVS and CDR2 is FQNEAQ. Trimming pared 5 bases from V and 8 bases from J, leaving 21 bases between. CDR3 protein: CASSPRARARRGYTF. CDR3 bases: TGTGCCAGCAGCCCTAGGGCCAGGGCGAGAAGAGGCTACACCTTC.

This chain links TRBV7-2 with TRBJ1-5; TRBD1 might be the D (5 bases). The CDR3 runs to 13 residues. Trimming took off 6 bases at V and 7 bases at J, with 13 bases between the two ends. Germline lookup yields CDR1 SGHTA and CDR2 FQGNSA. The CDR3 here is CASRWGSNQPQHF. In nucleotides, the CDR3 is TGTGCCAGCAGGTGGGGGAGTAACCAGCCCCAGCATTTT.

This sequence joins TRBV9 and TRBJ2-5; 9 nucleotides align to TRBD2. Germline CDR1 reads SGDLS; CDR2 reads YYNGEE. V trimming: 3 bases; J trimming: 1 base; junction bases outside the gene matches: 4. This CDR3 is built from 15 residues. CDR3 sequence (DNA): TGTGCCAGCAGCGAAGCTAGCGGGGCCCAAGAGACCCAGTACTTC. Translating it yields CASSEASGAQETQYF.

The V and J genes are TRBV7-9 and TRBJ1-2; TRBD1 matches 7 bases. The CDR3 has 15 residues. J was trimmed by 5 bases and V by 0 bases; bases with no gene match: 6. Per germline, CDR1 SEHNR and CDR2 FQNEAQ (reference sequence). The DNA of the CDR3 is TGTGCCAGCAGCTTAGCCCCGGGACAGCTATATGGCTACACCTTC. The encoded protein is CASSLAPGQLYGYTF. Based on the CDR3 plus reference TRBV7-9 and TRBJ1-2, the full variable domain is DTGVSQNPRHKITKRGQNVTFRCDPISEHNRLYWYRQTLGQGPEFLTYFQNEAQLEKSRLLSDRFSAERPKGSFSTLEIQRTEQGDSAMYLCASSLAPGQLYGYTFGSGTRLTVV.

The chain recombines TRBV13 with TRBJ2-2; D unresolved. The CDR3 consists of 16 residues. V was trimmed by 0 bases and J by 3 bases, leaving 11 bases between them. Looked up from germline, CDR1 is PRHDT and CDR2 is FYEKMQ (reference sequence). The CDR3 loop reads CASSLGLRLDTGELFF. The CDR3 nucleotides are TGTGCCAGCAGCTTAGGCCTGAGATTGGACACCGGGGAGCTGTTTTTT.

The rearrangement links TRBV2 to TRBJ2-5; 12 bases fit TRBD2. V lost 5 bases, J lost 5 bases, and 6 bases stayed unmatched. CDR1 and CDR2 from the germline V gene are SNHLY and FYNNEI. The CDR3 has 15 amino acids. The CDR3 region is CASSRTSGARETQYF. The CDR3 DNA is TGTGCCAGCAGTAGGACTAGCGGGGCTAGGGAGACCCAGTACTTC.